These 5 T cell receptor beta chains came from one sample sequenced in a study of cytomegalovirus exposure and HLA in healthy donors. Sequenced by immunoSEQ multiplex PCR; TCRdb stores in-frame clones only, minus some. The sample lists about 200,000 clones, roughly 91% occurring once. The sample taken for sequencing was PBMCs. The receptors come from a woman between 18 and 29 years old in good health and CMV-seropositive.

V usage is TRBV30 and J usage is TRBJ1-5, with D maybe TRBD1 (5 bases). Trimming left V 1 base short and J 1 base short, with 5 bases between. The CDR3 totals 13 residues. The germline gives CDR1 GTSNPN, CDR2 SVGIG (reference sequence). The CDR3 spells CAWSDRSNQPQHF. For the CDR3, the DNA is TGTGCCTGGAGTGACAGGAGCAATCAGCCCCAGCATTTT.

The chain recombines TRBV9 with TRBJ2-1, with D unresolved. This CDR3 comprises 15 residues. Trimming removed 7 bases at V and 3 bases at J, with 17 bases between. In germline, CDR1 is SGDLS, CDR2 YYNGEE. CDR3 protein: CASPTESRGYNEQFF. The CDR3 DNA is TGTGCCAGCCCGACTGAGTCAAGAGGCTACAATGAGCAGTTCTTC.

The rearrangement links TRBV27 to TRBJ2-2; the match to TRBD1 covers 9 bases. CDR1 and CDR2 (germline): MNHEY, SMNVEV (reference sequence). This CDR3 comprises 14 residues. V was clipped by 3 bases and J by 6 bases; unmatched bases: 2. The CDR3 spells CASSFGTGSGELFF. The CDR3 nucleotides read TGTGCCAGCAGTTTCGGGACAGGGTCCGGGGAGCTGTTTTTT.

CDR3 bases: TGTGCCAGCAGCCGGGACACGTACGATAAACTGTTTTTT. As protein: CASSRDTYDKLFF. The chain couples TRBV7-9 to TRBJ1-4; TRBD1 might be the D (6 bases). Germline assignment: CDR1 SEHNR and CDR2 FQNEAQ (reference sequence). With 5 bases removed from V and 11 bases from J, the gap between germline ends came to 15 bases. This CDR3 has 13 residues. Using reference TRBV7-9 and TRBJ1-4 for the parts outside the CDR3, the full variable domain is DTGVSQNPRHKITKRGQNVTFRCDPISEHNRLYWYRQTLGQGPEFLTYFQNEAQLEKSRLLSDRFSAERPKGSFSTLEIQRTEQGDSAMYLCASSRDTYDKLFFGSGTQLSVL.

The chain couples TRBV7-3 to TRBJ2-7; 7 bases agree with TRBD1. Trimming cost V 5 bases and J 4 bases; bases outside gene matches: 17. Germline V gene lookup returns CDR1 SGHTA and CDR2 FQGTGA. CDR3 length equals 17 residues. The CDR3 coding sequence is TGTGCCAGCAGCGAAGACAGGGCCGGTCTCGGGGCTTACGAGCAGTACTTC. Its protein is CASSEDRAGLGAYEQYF.